These 16 T cell receptor beta chains were sequenced from one sample in a study of breast tumors, draining lymph nodes, adjacent tissues. Breast cancer patients provided tissue from their axillary draining lymph nodes. TCRdb re-analysed the multiplex PCR reads in MiXCR, keeping a single row per CDR3 protein. The data show some 83,000 distinct CDR3 sequences, with approximately 20% seen just once and approximately 2.5% held by the top ten. The sample was axillary lymph node tissue. These receptors came from a female donor with breast cancer. Some clones in this sample may be carry-over from other donors' samples.

This clonotype was seen repeatedly, ten times or more. The chain couples TRBV7-2 to TRBJ2-7, with 7 bases fitting TRBD1. The CDR3 has 14 amino acids. The V and J ends lost 0 bases and 2 bases, in that order; junction bases with no gene match: 1. Looked up from germline, CDR1 is SGHTA and CDR2 is FQGNSA. The CDR3 region has the DNA TGTGCCAGCAGCTTAGCTGGACAGGCCTACGAGCAGTACTTC. Encoded protein: CASSLAGQAYEQYF.

V usage is TRBV9 and J usage is TRBJ2-7; 10 bases fit TRBD1. CDR3 length: 15 residues. J lost 4 bases, V lost 3 bases, and 7 bases had no gene match. Germline lookup yields CDR1 SGDLS and CDR2 YYNGEE. The CDR3 loop is CASSERQGQGYEQYF. CDR3 DNA: TGTGCCAGCAGCGAGAGACAGGGACAGGGGTACGAGCAGTACTTC.

As concerns this clonotype: A much larger clonotype is one base distant, so this may be a read error. The J gene is TRBJ1-5, the V gene TRBV6-1; no reliable D call. Germline-derived CDR1 and CDR2 are MNHNS and SASEGT. CDR3 length: 12 amino acids. Between the trimmed V and J ends, which lost 7 bases and 11 bases, there was a span of 15 bases. The CDR3 DNA reads TGTGCCAGCAACTTCCGTCTGGATACCCAGCATTTT. Protein sequence: CASNFRLDTQHF.

This clonotype was counted between two and nine times. The CDR3 does not close with the conserved phenylalanine or tryptophan, likely indicating a read error. The chain links TRBV10-1 to TRBJ1-6; 8 positions agree with TRBD1. The CDR3 length is 14 residues. Germline CDR1 and CDR2: WNHNN and SYGVQD (reference sequence). The junction had 2 bases not matched to a gene; V was cut back by 3 bases and J by 7 bases. The CDR3 bases are TGCGCCAGCAGTGAAGGGGACAGGAATTCACCCCTCCACTCT. It encodes CASSEGDRNSPLHS.

The V and J genes are TRBV20-1 and TRBJ2-7; D is ambiguous. The CDR3 consists of 13 residues. Germline CDR1 is DFQATT and CDR2 is SNEGSKA (reference sequence). DNA of the CDR3: TGCAGAGCTGGACCCCCGGATGTATACGAGCAGTACTTC. Residues: CRAGPPDVYEQYF.

This clonotype showed up just a few times. One base away lies a much larger clone, so this may be a sequencing read error. The chain links TRBV4-3 to TRBJ2-3; 10 nucleotides agree with TRBD2. The CDR3 is made up of 16 amino acids. Germline CDR1 and CDR2: LGHNA and YSLEER. The junction had 11 bases not matched to a gene; V was cut back by 5 bases and J by 6 bases. The CDR3 DNA is TGCGCCAGCAGCAGGACAGCGGGAGGGCCAGCCGATACGCAGTATTTT. It encodes CASSRTAGGPADTQYF.

In its sample, this clonotype was seen many times. V gene TRBV20-1 combines with J gene TRBJ2-7; D is possibly TRBD1 (7 bases). This CDR3 has 14 amino acids. Deletions cut 1 base from V and 2 bases from J, with 12 bases between. Germline V CDR1 and CDR2: DFQATT, SNEGSKA (reference sequence). The CDR3 loop reads CSARAGGGPYEQYF. CDR3 nucleotide sequence: TGCAGTGCTAGAGCAGGGGGAGGCCCCTACGAGCAGTACTTC.

With regard to this clonotype: This may arise from a read error, as a much more abundant clone is one base away. The chain has TRBV4-3 and TRBJ1-2; D gene unclear. V was clipped by 0 bases and J by 0 bases, with 8 bases between them. This CDR3 has 15 amino acids. The V gene's germline CDR1 is LGHNA and CDR2 YSLEER. Here the CDR3 DNA reads TGCGCCAGCAGCCAAGATAGTCTCACTAACTATGGCTACACCTTC. It yields the protein CASSQDSLTNYGYTF.

This clonotype has ten or more counts. The V call is TRBV2, the J call TRBJ2-1, with TRBD1 matching 10 bases. In germline, CDR1 is SNHLY, CDR2 FYNNEI. J lost 0 bases, V lost 8 bases, and 13 bases had no gene match. The CDR3 spans 18 residues. This CDR3 is CASLSTGGESSSYNEQFF. The DNA of the CDR3 is TGTGCCAGCCTTTCGACAGGGGGCGAATCGAGCTCCTACAATGAGCAGTTCTTC.

This clonotype was detected a few times. The chain combines TRBV30 with TRBJ2-5; D may be TRBD2 (5 bases). The CDR3 runs 14 residues. Germline CDR1 GTSNPN, CDR2 SVGIG (reference sequence). Trimming removed 0 bases from V and 5 bases from J, with 13 bases in between. CDR3 residues: CAWSVVYGGETQYF. CDR3 coding DNA: TGTGCCTGGAGTGTAGTTTATGGCGGGGAGACCCAGTACTTC.

This clonotype was seen ten or more times. The chain couples TRBV5-6 to TRBJ1-2; D possibly corresponds to TRBD1 (5 bases). Trimming removed 0 bases at V and 5 bases at J, with 8 bases between. Germline V gene sequence: CDR1 SGHDT, CDR2 YYEEEE. The CDR3 contains 13 residues. CDR3 sequence (DNA): TGTGCCAGCAGCTTGGGCGGGGGGTATGGCTACACCTTC. Translation gives CASSLGGGYGYTF.

This clonotype was seen ten or more times. The chain uses TRBV10-3 and TRBJ2-5; D is undetermined. V was cut by 0 bases and J by 1 base, with 9 bases left in between. The germline V gene encodes CDR1 ENHRY and CDR2 SYGVKD. The CDR3 extends over 15 amino acids. CDR3 region: CAISESGGIQETQYF. The CDR3 DNA follows: TGTGCCATCAGTGAGTCGGGCGGAATCCAAGAGACCCAGTACTTC.

This clonotype turned up a few times. V is TRBV3-1 and J is TRBJ2-6; D is possibly TRBD1 (6 bases). Germline assignment: CDR1 LGHDT and CDR2 YNNKEL (reference sequence). The CDR3 loop spans 17 amino acids. Trimming stripped 0 bases from V and 1 base from J, with 10 bases between. The CDR3 region is CASSQDQGMSGANVLTF. The CDR3 nucleotides are TGTGCCAGCAGCCAAGACCAGGGGATGTCTGGGGCCAACGTCCTGACTTTC.

This clonotype appeared a few times. This rearrangement joins TRBV28 to TRBJ1-2; D not certain. V lost 6 bases to trimming and J lost 10 bases, with 21 bases between them. In germline, CDR1 is MDHEN, CDR2 SYDVKM. This CDR3 comprises 14 residues. This CDR3 reads CASSQLTVPIYYTF. CDR3 in DNA: TGTGCCAGCAGCCAATTGACCGTCCCTATTTACTACACCTTC.

In its sample, this clonotype was seen many times. The rearrangement uses TRBV19 and TRBJ1-5; no reliable D call. The CDR3 spans 15 residues. V lost 5 bases and J lost 3, with 14 bases in between. CDR1 is LNHDA and CDR2 is SQIVND in the germline V gene (reference sequence). CDR3 loop: CASSSGRIVNQPQHF. CDR3 bases: TGTGCCAGTAGTTCCGGCAGAATCGTCAATCAGCCCCAGCATTTT.

This clonotype was recorded at least ten times. This rearrangement joins TRBV2 to TRBJ1-6, with D tentatively TRBD1 (5 bases). The CDR3 is 14 residues long. Per germline, CDR1 SNHLY and CDR2 FYNNEI. V was clipped by 6 bases and J by 7 bases, with 13 bases between them. The CDR3 loop reads CASRPQGANSPLHF. In DNA, the CDR3 is TGTGCCAGCAGGCCTCAGGGCGCCAATTCACCCCTCCACTTT.